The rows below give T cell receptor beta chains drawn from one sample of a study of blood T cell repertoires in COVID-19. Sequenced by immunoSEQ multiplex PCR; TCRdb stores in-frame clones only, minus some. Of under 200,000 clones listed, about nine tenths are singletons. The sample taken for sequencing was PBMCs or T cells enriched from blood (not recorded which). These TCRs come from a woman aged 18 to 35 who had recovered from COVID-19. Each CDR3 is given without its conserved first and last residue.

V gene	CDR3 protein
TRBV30	AWRRTVTEQY
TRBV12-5	ASEGSRGNTEAF
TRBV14	ASSQDGVRRGRVVESETQY
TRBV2	ASTGGGAYEQY
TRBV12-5	ASGQQGTGFEKLF
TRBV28	ASSLLGAEKLF
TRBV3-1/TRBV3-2	ASSLAGPHLGTNEKLF
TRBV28	ASSLGQNTDTQY
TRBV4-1	ASSQSSVRASLARANNEQF
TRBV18	ASSASGNEKLF
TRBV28	ASSPPVGTGKRSYNSPLH
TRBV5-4	ASSLNRGRGSYEQY
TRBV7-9	ASSPPRQGRYMNTEAF